What follows describes a single T cell receptor (beta chain). This clonotype was seen repeatedly, ten times or more. Its antigen target is currently unknown. Base qualities were left out, and no much larger clone turns up one base away. Libraries were constructed by 5' RACE. Sequencing used an Illumina HiSeq 2000. Template switching introduced a universal primer binding site; the final cDNA contained a unique molecular identifier, enabling accurate counting of TCR cDNA molecules. Specific primers in the conserved constant-segment region were used to synthesize first-strand cDNA for TCR alpha and beta chains. To control for contamination, every cDNA library carried two barcodes: a SMART-Mk sample barcode plus Illumina barcodes. TruSeq adapter sequences and Illumina sample barcodes were added in two successive PCR steps. TCR alpha and beta cDNA libraries were sequenced on the Illumina HiSeq platform with custom primers. As for the original processing: Unique molecular identifiers were extracted from raw reads with MiGEC, and CDR3 positions were determined with MiXCR. For each individual, recombination models were inferred using an EM algorithm with the repgenHMM and IGoR tools. Shared clonotypes were analyzed with the tcR package in R, and sharing was normalized by the product of cloneset sizes. To study raw recombination free of thymic and clonal selection effects, out-of-frame nonproductive sequences were analyzed. Clones were called with MiXCR by TCRdb after fastp trimmed the public reads at Q25, and only in-frame beta chains were retained. CDR3 protein sequences are deduplicated, and each keeps its most common genes and DNA. These V and J calls originate from TCRdb's pipeline instead of the authors' own analysis. In all, the sample holds just under 550,000 distinct CDR3 sequences, and roughly 15% of those were seen once. The ten most abundant clones make up roughly 0.42% of the sample.

Every donor in the study was a healthy Caucasian. The twin cohort comprised three pairs of female monozygotic twins, all aged about 18 to 30 years. CD4+ and CD8+ T cell populations were isolated with positive isolation kits from Invitrogen. The data originate from a study of identical twins (dated by TCRdb to the mid-2010s). At the level of the whole study: TCR alpha and beta repertoires from monozygotic twins, unrelated adults of various ages and cord blood were deep-sequenced to test whether fetal clonotypes persist. To rule out contamination, the twin experiments were replicated at different times with different library preparation protocols. Overall results and qualifications from the work: In monozygotic twins, recombination models systematically underestimated out-of-frame TCR alpha sharing, but the models matched the sharing seen between unrelated individuals. Compared with coincidental sharing between unrelated individuals, an excess of low generation-probability sequences was observed among out-of-frame TCR alpha sequences shared between twins. Excess twin sharing in beta out-of-frame sequences was weaker because fewer shared sequences lowered the signal-to-noise ratio. Abundant cord blood beta clonotypes had fewer insertions, young adult naive repertoires showed a similar but weaker trend, and memory repertoires showed no such trend. Invariant T cells such as MAIT and iNKT could partly confound zero-insertion analyses, though diverse VJ usage argued against this for most clonotypes. Because the same donors could not be followed over many years, conclusions were based on cross-sectional statistical analysis.

Measured from the cysteine to the phenylalanine, the CDR3 is 12 residues long. CDR3 DNA only is kept here, 36 bases in frame from base 1. Trimming removed 1 base from V and 3 bases from J, leaving 3 bases between the germline ends. These data were likewise used in another study, on yellow fever vaccine responses in identical twins. The second source states: The T cell response to vaccination in identical twins was reported by the authors to appear partly convergent and partly personalized. In the study, vaccine-responding T cell clones were precisely tracked in identical twins.

The origin of this receptor is a woman between 18 and 29 years old in good health. The material sequenced was CD4+ T cells sorted from blood. In this chain, TRBV12-3 or TRBV12-4 is recombined with TRBJ1-1, with the D gene not confidently named. CDR3 sequence: CASSLGHTEAFF. The DNA reads TGTGCCAGCAGTTTAGGGCACACTGAAGCTTTCTTT.